This entry lists 26 T cell receptor beta chains sequenced from one sample in a study of response to subunit inactivated influenza vaccine. TCRdb ran MiXCR on the RT-PCR reads and lists one entry per CDR3 protein. Of some 200,000 distinct CDR3 sequences in the sample, roughly 12% are singletons; the top ten hold 25% to 30%. This same sample was also taken into another study, of T cells expressing NK-cell markers. Per that study: 5'RACE template switching built TCR beta cDNA with unique molecular identifiers.

Source: CD8+ T cells sorted from PBMCs, taken 11 to 12 days after vaccination. These receptors were collected from a man aged 45-65 years who received an inactivated influenza vaccine.

This clonotype appeared a few times. This chain connects TRBV3-1 to TRBJ2-1; 10 nucleotides match TRBD2. The CDR3 has 15 residues. With 3 bases clipped from V and 9 bases from J, the junction kept 8 bases outside the gene matches. Per the germline V gene, CDR1 is LGHDT and CDR2 is YNNKEL (reference sequence). The CDR3 DNA sequence: TGTGCCAGCAGCCATAGAGCGGGAGGGCGAAGTGAGCAGTTCTTC. It is translated as CASSHRAGGRSEQFF.

In its sample, this clonotype was seen a few times. This chain joins TRBV9 and TRBJ2-2; 8 bases align to TRBD2. CDR3 length equals 16 residues. Per the germline V gene, CDR1 is SGDLS and CDR2 is YYNGEE. V shed 1 base, J shed 5 bases, and the junction held 7 bases outside the gene matches. CDR3 DNA sequence: TGTGCCAGCAGCGTAAAAAGCGGGGGTTGGACCGGGGAGCTGTTTTTT. It is translated as CASSVKSGGWTGELFF.

As for this clonotype: An end of the junction differs from the germline gene, which may be a read error. This chain joins TRBV13 and TRBJ2-5; D assignment may be TRBD1 or TRBD2 (5 bases each). Germline V CDR1 and CDR2: PRHDT, FYEKMQ (reference sequence). The CDR3 has 14 amino acids. CDR3: CASSLGTIQETQYF. DNA of the CDR3: TGTGCCAGCAGCCTAGGGACCATCCAAGAGACCCAGTACTTC.

The V and J genes are TRBV28 and TRBJ2-3; D is perhaps TRBD2 (5 bases). V was pared by 5 bases and J by 2 bases, with 11 bases between. The germline CDR1 and CDR2 sequences are MDHEN and SYDVKM. This CDR3 has 14 amino acids. This CDR3 reads CASSETGITDTQYF. The DNA of the CDR3 is TGTGCCAGCAGTGAGACGGGGATCACAGATACGCAGTATTTT.

The chain couples TRBV4-2 to TRBJ2-7; the D gene is possibly TRBD1 (5 bases). The germline V and J ends were trimmed by 4 bases and 1 base, with 14 bases remaining between them. The CDR3 sequence is 15 residues long. From germline, CDR1 is LGHNA and CDR2 YNFKEQ. The DNA of the CDR3 is TGTGCCAGCAGCCCCGAGTGGCAGGGATCCTACGAGCAGTACTTC. Protein: CASSPEWQGSYEQYF.

The chain combines TRBV27 with TRBJ2-3; a possible D gene is TRBD1 (5 bases). Germline CDR1 is MNHEY and CDR2 is SMNVEV (reference sequence). This CDR3 region has 14 residues. V was clipped by 2 bases and J by 2 bases, with 8 bases between them. In nucleotides, the CDR3 is TGTGCCAGCAGTTTAAAAGGGGCCACAGATACGCAGTATTTT. This translates into CASSLKGATDTQYF.

The rearrangement links TRBV12-3 or TRBV12-4 to TRBJ2-7; TRBD1 or TRBD2 may be the D gene (5 bases each). Trimming stripped 1 base from V and 0 bases from J, with 13 bases between. The CDR3 extends over 16 amino acids. CDR3 loop: CASSLVGPMGSYEQYF. CDR3 nucleotide sequence: TGTGCCAGCAGTTTAGTGGGACCTATGGGCTCCTACGAGCAGTACTTC.

The chain carries TRBV4-3 and TRBJ2-7, with D perhaps given as TRBD1 or TRBD2 (5 bases each). The CDR3 is made up of 14 amino acids. V gave up 5 bases and J gave up 0 bases, with 11 bases separating them. The germline gives CDR1 LGHNA, CDR2 YSLEER. The CDR3 protein is CASSAGTASYEQYF. CDR3 in DNA: TGCGCCAGCAGCGCCGGGACGGCCTCCTACGAGCAGTACTTC.

This chain connects TRBV7-2 to TRBJ2-1; 12 bases align to TRBD2. Germline values: CDR1 SGHTA, CDR2 FQGNSA. The CDR3 runs 16 residues. Trimming removed 4 bases from V and 8 bases from J; junction bases left unmatched: 9. CDR3 in DNA: TGTGCCAGCAGCTCAATCCAGACTAGCGGGAGTTATGAGCAGTTCTTC. This codes for CASSSIQTSGSYEQFF. Looking up the rest from reference TRBV7-2 and TRBJ2-1 gives the full variable domain: GAGVSQSPSNKVTEKGKDVELRCDPISGHTALYWYRQSLGQGLEFLIYFQGNSAPDKSGLPSDRFSAERTGGSVSTLTIQRTQQEDSAVYLCASSSIQTSGSYEQFFGPGTRLTVL.

The chain joins TRBV7-9 to TRBJ2-1; TRBD2 matches 8 bases. Losses at the gene ends were 0 bases for V and 9 bases for J; bases not matched to a gene: 4. The CDR3 is made up of 14 amino acids. CDR1 SEHNR and CDR2 FQNEAQ come from the germline V gene (reference sequence). In DNA, the CDR3 is TGTGCCAGCAGCTTAGCGGTCCTAGCGGGTGAGCAGTTCTTC. This sequence encodes CASSLAVLAGEQFF.

This clonotype turned up a few times. The chain carries TRBV4-2 and TRBJ2-3, with TRBD2 matching over 15 bases. The CDR3 runs to 20 residues. V gave up 5 bases and J gave up 0 bases; unmatched junction bases: 12. CDR1 is LGHNA and CDR2 is YNFKEQ in the germline V gene. This chain's CDR3 is CASSGNIGTSGGSSTDTQYF. CDR3 nucleotides: TGTGCCAGCAGCGGTAACATCGGGACTAGCGGGGGGTCTAGCACAGATACGCAGTATTTT.

This clonotype was recorded many times. The chain employs TRBV7-2 and TRBJ1-2; 10 bases are a match to TRBD1. Germline assignment: CDR1 SGHTA and CDR2 FQGNSA. This CDR3 contains 13 residues. V lost 5 bases, J lost 8 bases, and 5 bases stayed unmatched. The CDR3 reads CASSPSTGGGYTF. The CDR3 nucleotides read TGTGCCAGCAGCCCGTCGACAGGGGGCGGCTACACCTTC.

This clonotype was seen only a few times. The chain carries TRBV9 and TRBJ2-2; D is unresolved. From germline, CDR1 is SGDLS and CDR2 YYNGEE. V dropped 3 bases and J dropped 7 bases, with 13 bases sitting between them. The CDR3 is 14 amino acids. CDR3 coding DNA: TGTGCCAGCAGCGAGTACCACTTAGGCGGGGAGCTGTTTTTT. Protein product: CASSEYHLGGELFF.

This clonotype was found many times. V is TRBV5-6 and J is TRBJ1-2, with D possibly matching TRBD1 (6 bases). In germline, CDR1 is SGHDT, CDR2 YYEEEE. Trimming shortened V by 4 bases and J by 8 bases, and 21 bases separated the two germline ends. The CDR3 consists of 15 residues. The CDR3 loop reads CASSRGEGVTGGYTF. The CDR3 bases are TGTGCCAGCAGCCGGGGCGAGGGGGTAACGGGGGGCTACACCTTC. Combining the CDR3 with reference TRBV5-6 and TRBJ1-2 gives the whole variable domain DAGVTQSPTHLIKTRGQQVTLRCSPKSGHDTVSWYQQALGQGPQFIFQYYEEEERQRGNFPDRFSGHQFPNYSSELNVNALLLGDSALYLCASSRGEGVTGGYTFGSGTRLTVV.

The V gene is TRBV6-5, the J gene TRBJ1-6, with 7 bases identical to TRBD1. J gave up 7 bases and V 1 base, and 7 bases lay outside the gene matches. This CDR3 contains 16 residues. The germline V gene encodes CDR1 MNHEY and CDR2 SVGAGI. The CDR3 nucleotides are TGTGCCAGCAGTTACTTTCCCGGGACAGCGAATTCACCCCTCCACTTT. Protein product: CASSYFPGTANSPLHF.

The CDR3 region is CASSFYPGQEAGAFF. CDR3 nucleotide sequence: TGCGCCAGCAGCTTTTACCCGGGACAGGAGGCTGGGGCTTTCTTT. V and J are TRBV5-1 and TRBJ1-1, with TRBD1 matching 8 bases. Germline lookup yields CDR1 SGHRS and CDR2 YFSETQ. With 2 bases clipped from V and 11 bases from J, the junction kept 14 bases outside the gene matches. The CDR3 has 15 residues.

This clonotype has more than one count but fewer than ten. The rearrangement links TRBV29-1 to TRBJ2-1; 9 bases agree with TRBD1. The V segment lost 5 bases and the J segment 7 bases; nucleotides outside the gene matches: 9. Germline V gives CDR1 SQVTM, CDR2 ANQGSEA. The length of the CDR3 is 14 residues. DNA for the CDR3: TGCAGCGTTTTCGTCCGGGACAGGGTTAATGAGCAGTTCTTC. Its protein product is CSVFVRDRVNEQFF.

This rearrangement joins TRBV30 to TRBJ1-1, with D tentatively TRBD1 (6 bases). This CDR3 is 13 amino acids long. Germline V gives CDR1 GTSNPN, CDR2 SVGIG (reference sequence). V lost 4 bases, J lost 4 bases, and 13 bases lay in between. The CDR3 protein is CAWKGRGSTEAFF. In DNA, the CDR3 is TGTGCCTGGAAAGGAAGGGGGTCCACTGAAGCTTTCTTT. The full variable domain, rest sourced from reference TRBV30 and TRBJ1-1, is SQTIHQWPATLVQPVGSPLSLECTVEGTSNPNLYWYRQAAGRGLQLLFYSVGIGQISSEVPQNLSASRPQDRQFILSSKKLLLSDSGFYLCAWKGRGSTEAFFGQGTRLTVV.

The chain links TRBV6-2 or TRBV6-3 to TRBJ2-7; D is unresolved. The germline V gene encodes CDR1 MNHEY and CDR2 SVGEGT. V lost 6 bases and J lost 5, with 17 bases in between. This CDR3 spans 14 amino acids. CDR3 DNA sequence: TGTGCCAGCAGCTCATACGCCATTTTCCACGAGCAGTACTTC. Its protein product is CASSSYAIFHEQYF.

The chain links TRBV6-5 to TRBJ2-1; D gene uncertain. Trimming stripped 0 bases from V and 3 bases from J, with 6 bases between. The CDR3 has 14 residues. Germline assignment: CDR1 MNHEY and CDR2 SVGAGI. The CDR3 coding sequence is TGTGCCAGCAGTTACTCAGCACTCTACAATGAGCAGTTCTTC. This codes for CASSYSALYNEQFF.

The chain uses TRBV12-3 or TRBV12-4 and TRBJ2-3; no reliable D call. This CDR3 contains 14 residues. V was cut by 5 bases and J by 5 bases, with 14 bases left in between. In nucleotides, the CDR3 is TGTGCCAGCAGTCCATTGAGGTCCGGAGATACGCAGTATTTT. Translating it yields CASSPLRSGDTQYF.

J is TRBJ1-1 and V is TRBV20-1, with TRBD1 matching over 12 bases. The CDR3 has 15 residues. Trimming cost V 5 bases and J 10 bases; bases outside gene matches: 14. CDR1 is DFQATT and CDR2 is SNEGSKA in the germline V gene (reference sequence). The CDR3 region is CSALKPGTGGLGAFF. The DNA of the CDR3 is TGCAGTGCTCTTAAACCCGGGACAGGGGGCTTGGGAGCTTTCTTT.

The sample holds a few counts of this clonotype. The chain has TRBV5-5 and TRBJ1-1; D remains unclear. The ends were cut back, 4 bases at V and 1 base at J, with 8 bases in the middle. From germline, CDR1 is SGHKS and CDR2 YYEKEE (reference sequence). The CDR3 runs to 13 residues. CDR3 sequence reads: CASSPYGNTEAFF. DNA for the CDR3: TGTGCCAGCAGCCCCTATGGGAACACTGAAGCTTTCTTT.

V usage is TRBV27 and J usage is TRBJ2-7; 12 nucleotides agree with TRBD1. Germline V gene lookup returns CDR1 MNHEY and CDR2 SMNVEV (reference sequence). The CDR3 is 15 residues long. V trimming: 5 bases; J trimming: 5 bases; junction bases outside the gene matches: 7. The CDR3 protein is CASSPGTGGFNEQYF. CDR3 nucleotide sequence: TGTGCCAGCAGTCCCGGGACAGGGGGCTTCAACGAGCAGTACTTC.

In this sample, this clonotype turned up once. CDR3 nucleotide sequence: TGTGCCAGCAGGACGGACCTCGGGGAGACCCAGTACTTC. Translated: CASRTDLGETQYF. The genes are TRBV12-3 or TRBV12-4 and TRBJ2-5; D is unclear. Trimming took 6 bases from V and 5 from J, leaving 13 bases between them. This CDR3 has 13 amino acids.

The chain uses TRBV7-8 and TRBJ1-5, with D perhaps TRBD1 (6 bases). This CDR3 comprises 14 residues. V lost 4 bases and J 6 bases, leaving 13 bases between the germline ends. The V gene's germline CDR1 is SGHVS and CDR2 FQNEAQ. This CDR3 is CASSYRDAAQPQHF. In DNA, the CDR3 is TGTGCCAGCAGCTACAGGGATGCGGCTCAGCCCCAGCATTTT.